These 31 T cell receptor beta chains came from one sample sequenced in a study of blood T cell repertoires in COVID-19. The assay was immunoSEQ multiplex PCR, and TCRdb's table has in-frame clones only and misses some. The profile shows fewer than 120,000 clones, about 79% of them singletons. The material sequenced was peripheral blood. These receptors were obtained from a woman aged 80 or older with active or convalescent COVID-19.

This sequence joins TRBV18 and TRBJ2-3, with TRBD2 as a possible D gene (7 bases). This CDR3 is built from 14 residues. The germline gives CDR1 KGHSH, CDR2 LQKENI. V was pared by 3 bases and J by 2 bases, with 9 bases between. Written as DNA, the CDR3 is TGTGCCAGCTCACCGGGGGGGCCCACAGATACGCAGTATTTT. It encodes CASSPGGPTDTQYF.

The DNA for the CDR3 is TGCGCCAGCAGCTTGGCCGGGACTACTCAAGAGACCCAGTACTTC. It yields the protein CASSLAGTTQETQYF. The genes are TRBV5-1 and TRBJ2-5; 7 bases match TRBD2. This CDR3 region has 15 residues. V shed 0 bases, J shed 2 bases, and the junction held 4 bases outside the gene matches. Germline-derived CDR1 and CDR2 are SGHRS and YFSETQ.

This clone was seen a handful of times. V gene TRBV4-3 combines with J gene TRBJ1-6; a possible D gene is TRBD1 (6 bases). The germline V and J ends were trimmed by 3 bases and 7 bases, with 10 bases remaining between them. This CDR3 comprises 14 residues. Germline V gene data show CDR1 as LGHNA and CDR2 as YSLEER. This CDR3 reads CASSQPGHNSPLHF. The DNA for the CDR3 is TGCGCCAGCAGCCAGCCGGGACACAATTCACCCCTCCACTTT.

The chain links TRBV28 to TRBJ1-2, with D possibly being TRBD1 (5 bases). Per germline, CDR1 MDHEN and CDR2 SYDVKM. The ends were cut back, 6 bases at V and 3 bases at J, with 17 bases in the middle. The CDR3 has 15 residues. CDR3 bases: TGTGCCAGCAGACCCCCAAGGGGCGGATACTATGGCTACACCTTC. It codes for CASRPPRGGYYGYTF.

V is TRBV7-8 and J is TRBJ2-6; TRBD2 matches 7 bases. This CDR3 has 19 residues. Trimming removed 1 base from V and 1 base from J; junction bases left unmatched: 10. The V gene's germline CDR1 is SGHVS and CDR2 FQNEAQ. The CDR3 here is CASSLDRTRTRSGANVLTF. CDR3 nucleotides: TGTGCCAGCAGCTTAGACAGGACAAGGACTAGATCTGGGGCCAACGTCCTGACTTTC.

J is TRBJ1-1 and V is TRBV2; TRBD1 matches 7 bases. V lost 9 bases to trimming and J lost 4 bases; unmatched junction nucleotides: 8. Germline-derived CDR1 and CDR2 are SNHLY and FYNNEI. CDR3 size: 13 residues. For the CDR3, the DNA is TGTGCCAGTCCAGCGACAGGGCGCACTGAAGCTTTCTTT. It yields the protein CASPATGRTEAFF.

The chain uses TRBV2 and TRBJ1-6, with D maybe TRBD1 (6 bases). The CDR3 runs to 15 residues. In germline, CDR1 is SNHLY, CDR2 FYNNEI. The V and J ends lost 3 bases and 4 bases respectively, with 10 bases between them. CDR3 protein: CASSEVRGYNSPLHF. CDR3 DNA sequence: TGTGCCAGCAGTGAGGTGAGGGGGTATAATTCACCCCTCCACTTT.

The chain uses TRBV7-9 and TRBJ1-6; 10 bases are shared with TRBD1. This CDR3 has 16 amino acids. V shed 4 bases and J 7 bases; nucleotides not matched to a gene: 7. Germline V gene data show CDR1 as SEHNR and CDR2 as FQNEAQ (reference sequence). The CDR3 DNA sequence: TGTGCCAGCAGCTCCCCGGGACAGGGGAAGAATTCACCCCTCCACTTT. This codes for CASSSPGQGKNSPLHF.

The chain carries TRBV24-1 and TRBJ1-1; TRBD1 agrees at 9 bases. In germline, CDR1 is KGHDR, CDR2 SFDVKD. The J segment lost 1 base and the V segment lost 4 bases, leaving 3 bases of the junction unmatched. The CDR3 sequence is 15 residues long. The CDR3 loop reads CATSDGQGKNTEAFF. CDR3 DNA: TGTGCCACCAGTGACGGACAGGGGAAGAACACTGAAGCTTTCTTT.

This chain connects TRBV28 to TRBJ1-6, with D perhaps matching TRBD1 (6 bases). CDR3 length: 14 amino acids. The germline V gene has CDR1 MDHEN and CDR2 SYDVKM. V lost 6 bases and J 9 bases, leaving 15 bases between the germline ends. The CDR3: CASRGGQGRSPLHF. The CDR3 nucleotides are TGTGCCAGCAGGGGGGGGCAGGGTCGTTCACCCCTCCACTTT.

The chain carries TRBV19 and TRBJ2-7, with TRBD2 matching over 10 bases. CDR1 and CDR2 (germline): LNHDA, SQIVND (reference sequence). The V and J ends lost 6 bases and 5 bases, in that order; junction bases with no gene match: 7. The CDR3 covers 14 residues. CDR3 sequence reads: CASRRLAGDNEQYF. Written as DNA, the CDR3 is TGTGCCAGTAGACGCCTAGCGGGAGATAACGAGCAGTACTTC.

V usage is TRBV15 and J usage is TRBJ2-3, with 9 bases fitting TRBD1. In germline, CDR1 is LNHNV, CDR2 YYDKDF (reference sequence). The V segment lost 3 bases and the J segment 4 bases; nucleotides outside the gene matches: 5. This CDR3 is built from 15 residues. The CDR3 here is CATSSRTGAADTQYF. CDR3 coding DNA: TGTGCCACCAGCAGTAGGACAGGGGCGGCAGATACGCAGTATTTT.

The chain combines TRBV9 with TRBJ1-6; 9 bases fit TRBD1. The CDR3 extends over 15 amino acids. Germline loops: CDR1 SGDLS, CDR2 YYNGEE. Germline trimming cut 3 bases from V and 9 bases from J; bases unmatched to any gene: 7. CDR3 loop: CASSAYTGGGSPLHF. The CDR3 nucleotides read TGTGCCAGCAGCGCCTACACAGGGGGCGGTTCACCCCTCCACTTT.

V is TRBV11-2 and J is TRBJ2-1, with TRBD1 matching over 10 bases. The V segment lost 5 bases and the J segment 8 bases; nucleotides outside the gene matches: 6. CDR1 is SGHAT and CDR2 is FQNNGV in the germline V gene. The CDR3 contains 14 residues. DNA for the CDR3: TGTGCCAGCAGCCGGGGACAGGGGCGGGATGAGCAGTTCTTC. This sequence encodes CASSRGQGRDEQFF.

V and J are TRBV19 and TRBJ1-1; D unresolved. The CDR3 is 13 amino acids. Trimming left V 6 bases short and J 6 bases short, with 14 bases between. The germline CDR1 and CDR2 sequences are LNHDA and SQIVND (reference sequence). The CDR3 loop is CASRPGPQAEAFF. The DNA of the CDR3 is TGTGCCAGTAGACCGGGTCCTCAAGCTGAAGCTTTCTTT.

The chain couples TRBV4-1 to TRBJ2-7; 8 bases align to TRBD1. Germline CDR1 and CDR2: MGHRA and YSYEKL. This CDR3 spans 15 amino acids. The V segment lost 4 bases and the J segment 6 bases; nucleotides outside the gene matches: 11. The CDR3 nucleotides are TGCGCCAGCAGCCGCACCGGACAGGGAGAGAGCGAGCAGTACTTC. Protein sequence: CASSRTGQGESEQYF.

The CDR3 nucleotides read TGTGCCAGCAGCGCTGGGGGGGGCGGGAGAAATATGCCCAACCGGATCCAAGAGACCCAGTACTTC. Its translation: CASSAGGGGRNMPNRIQETQYF. This chain connects TRBV9 to TRBJ2-5; possibly TRBD2 for D (7 bases). The germline CDR1 and CDR2 sequences are SGDLS and YYNGEE. V was cut by 3 bases and J by 1 base, with 34 bases left in between. This CDR3 spans 22 amino acids.

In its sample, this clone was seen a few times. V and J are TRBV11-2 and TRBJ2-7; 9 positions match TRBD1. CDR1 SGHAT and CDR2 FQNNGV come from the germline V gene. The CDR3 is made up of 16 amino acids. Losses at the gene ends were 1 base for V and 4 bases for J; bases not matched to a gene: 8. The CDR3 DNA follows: TGTGCCAGCAGCTTAGGGGGGACAGGGAGTCATTACGAGCAGTACTTC. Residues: CASSLGGTGSHYEQYF. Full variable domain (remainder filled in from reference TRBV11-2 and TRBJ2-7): EAGVAQSPRYKIIEKRQSVAFWCNPISGHATLYWYQQILGQGPKLLIQFQNNGVVDDSQLPKDRFSAERLKGVDSTLKIQPAKLEDSAVYLCASSLGGTGSHYEQYFGPGTRLTVT.

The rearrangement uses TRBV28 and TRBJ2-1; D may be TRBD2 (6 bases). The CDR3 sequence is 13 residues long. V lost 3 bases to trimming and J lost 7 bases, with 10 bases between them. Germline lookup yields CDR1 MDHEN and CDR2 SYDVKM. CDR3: CASSLGGFNEQFF. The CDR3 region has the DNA TGTGCCAGCAGTTTGGGGGGTTTTAATGAGCAGTTCTTC.

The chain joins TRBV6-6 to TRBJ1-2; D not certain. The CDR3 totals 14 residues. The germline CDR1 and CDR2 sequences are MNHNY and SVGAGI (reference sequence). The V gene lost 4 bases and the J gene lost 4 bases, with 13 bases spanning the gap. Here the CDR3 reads CASSSLVTAYGYTF. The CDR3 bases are TGTGCCAGCAGTTCTCTAGTCACGGCCTATGGCTACACCTTC.

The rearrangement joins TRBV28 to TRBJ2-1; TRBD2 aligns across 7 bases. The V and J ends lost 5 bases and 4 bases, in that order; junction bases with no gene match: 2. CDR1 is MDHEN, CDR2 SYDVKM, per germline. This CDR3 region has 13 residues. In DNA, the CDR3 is TGTGCCAGCAGTGGGGGGGGGTACAATGAGCAGTTCTTC. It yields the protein CASSGGGYNEQFF.

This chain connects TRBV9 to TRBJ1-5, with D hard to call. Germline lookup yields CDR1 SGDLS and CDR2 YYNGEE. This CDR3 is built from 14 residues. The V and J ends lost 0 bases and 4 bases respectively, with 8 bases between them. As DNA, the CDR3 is TGTGCCAGCAGCGTAGGAGGGATAAATCAGCCCCAGCATTTT. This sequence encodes CASSVGGINQPQHF.

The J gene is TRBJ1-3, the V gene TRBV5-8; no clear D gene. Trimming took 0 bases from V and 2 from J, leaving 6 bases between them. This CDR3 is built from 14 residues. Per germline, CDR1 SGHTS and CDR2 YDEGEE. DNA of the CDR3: TGTGCCAGCAGCTTGGGAGGGACTGGAAACACCATATATTTT. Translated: CASSLGGTGNTIYF.

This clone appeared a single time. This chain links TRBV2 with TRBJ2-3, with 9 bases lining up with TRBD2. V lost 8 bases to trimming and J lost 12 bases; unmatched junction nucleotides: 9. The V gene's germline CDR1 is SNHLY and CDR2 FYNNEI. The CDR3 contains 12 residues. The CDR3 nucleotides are TGTGCCAGCGGTAGCGGGGGAGGGCCTCAGTATTTT. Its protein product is CASGSGGGPQYF.

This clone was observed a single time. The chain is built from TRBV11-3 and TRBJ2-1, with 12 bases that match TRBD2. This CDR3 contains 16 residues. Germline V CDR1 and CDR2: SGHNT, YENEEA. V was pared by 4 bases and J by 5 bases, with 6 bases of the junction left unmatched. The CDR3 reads CASSSASGRADNEQFF. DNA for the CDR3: TGTGCCAGCAGCTCAGCTAGCGGGAGGGCCGACAATGAGCAGTTCTTC.

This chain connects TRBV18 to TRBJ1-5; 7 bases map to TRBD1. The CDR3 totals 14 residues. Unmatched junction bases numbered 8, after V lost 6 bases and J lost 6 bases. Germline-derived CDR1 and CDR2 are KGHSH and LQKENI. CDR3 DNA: TGTGCCAGCTCGCCTGACAGGGTTGGTCAGCCCCAGCATTTT. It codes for CASSPDRVGQPQHF.

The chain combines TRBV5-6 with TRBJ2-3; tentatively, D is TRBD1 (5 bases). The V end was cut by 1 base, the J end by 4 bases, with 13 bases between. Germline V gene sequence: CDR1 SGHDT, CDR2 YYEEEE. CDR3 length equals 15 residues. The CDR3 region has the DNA TGTGCCAGCAGCTTGACTTACCAACAGGCAGATACGCAGTATTTT. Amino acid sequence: CASSLTYQQADTQYF.

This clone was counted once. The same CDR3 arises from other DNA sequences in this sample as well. CDR3 residues: CASSFRDSSYNEQFF. The CDR3 DNA sequence: TGCGCCAGCAGCTTCCGAGACAGCTCCTACAATGAGCAGTTCTTC. This sequence joins TRBV5-1 and TRBJ2-1; D is perhaps TRBD1 (5 bases). Germline V gives CDR1 SGHRS, CDR2 YFSETQ. The CDR3 is 15 amino acids. V lost 2 bases to trimming and J lost 0 bases, with 9 bases between them.

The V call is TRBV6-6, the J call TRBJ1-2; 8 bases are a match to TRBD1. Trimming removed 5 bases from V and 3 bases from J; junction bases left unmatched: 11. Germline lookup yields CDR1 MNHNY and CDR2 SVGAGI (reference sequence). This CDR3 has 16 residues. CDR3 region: CASSTESTGDHYGYTF. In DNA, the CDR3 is TGTGCCAGCAGTACGGAATCGACAGGGGATCACTATGGCTACACCTTC.

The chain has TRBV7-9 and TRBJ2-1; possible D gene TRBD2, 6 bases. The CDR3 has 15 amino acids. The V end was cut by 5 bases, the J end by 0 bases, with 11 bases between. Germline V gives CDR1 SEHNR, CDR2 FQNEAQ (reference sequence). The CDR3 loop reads CASSRRDFSYNEQFF. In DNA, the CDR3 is TGTGCCAGCAGCCGCCGGGACTTCTCCTACAATGAGCAGTTCTTC.

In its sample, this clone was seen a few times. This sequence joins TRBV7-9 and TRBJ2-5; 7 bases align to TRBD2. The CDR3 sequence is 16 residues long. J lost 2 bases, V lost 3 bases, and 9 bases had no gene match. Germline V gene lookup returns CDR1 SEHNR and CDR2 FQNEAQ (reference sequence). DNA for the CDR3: TGTGCCAGCAGCTTCGGGTTAGCGGGTACTCAAGAGACCCAGTACTTC. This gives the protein CASSFGLAGTQETQYF.